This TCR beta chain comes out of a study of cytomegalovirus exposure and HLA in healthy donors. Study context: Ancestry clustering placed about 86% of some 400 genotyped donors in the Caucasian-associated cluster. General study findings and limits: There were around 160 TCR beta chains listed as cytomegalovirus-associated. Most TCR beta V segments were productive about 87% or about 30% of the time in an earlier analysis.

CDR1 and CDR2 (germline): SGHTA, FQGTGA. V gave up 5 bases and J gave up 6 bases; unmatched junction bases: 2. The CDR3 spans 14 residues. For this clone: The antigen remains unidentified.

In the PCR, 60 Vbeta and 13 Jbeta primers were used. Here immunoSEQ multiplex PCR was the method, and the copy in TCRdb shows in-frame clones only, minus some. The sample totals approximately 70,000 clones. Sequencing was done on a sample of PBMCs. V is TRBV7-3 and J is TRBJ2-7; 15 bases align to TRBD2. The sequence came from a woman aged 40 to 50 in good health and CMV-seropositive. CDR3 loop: CASSLGLAGGEQYF. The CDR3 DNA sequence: TGTGCCAGCAGCCTGGGACTAGCGGGAGGCGAGCAGTACTTC.